The 8 T cell receptor beta chains in this list originate from one sample, sequenced in a study of blood T cell repertoires in COVID-19. Libraries were prepared by immunoSEQ multiplex PCR; TCRdb keeps only in-frame clonotypes and omits some of them. Here the sample spans about 300,000 clones, roughly 86% being singletons. The material sequenced was peripheral blood. The receptors were gathered from a man between 65 and 85 years old with acute or convalescent COVID-19.

The chain is built from TRBV2 and TRBJ1-5; D perhaps matches TRBD1 (5 bases). The CDR3 consists of 15 residues. Trimming left V 8 bases short and J 1 base short, with 15 bases between. CDR1 and CDR2 (germline): SNHLY, FYNNEI. This CDR3 is CASGLGAGSNQPQHF. In nucleotides, the CDR3 is TGTGCCAGCGGTCTAGGGGCAGGGAGCAATCAGCCCCAGCATTTT. Full variable domain (outside the CDR3, taken from reference TRBV2 and TRBJ1-5): EPEVTQTPSHQVTQMGQEVILRCVPISNHLYFYWYRQILGQKVEFLVSFYNNEISEKSEIFDDQFSVERPDGSNFTLKIRSTKLEDSAMYFCASGLGAGSNQPQHFGDGTRLSIL.

The V gene is TRBV6-5, the J gene TRBJ1-1, with TRBD1 matching over 7 bases. Germline V gene data show CDR1 as MNHEY and CDR2 as SVGAGI. V lost 5 bases, J lost 1 base, and 7 bases stayed unmatched. The CDR3 loop spans 15 amino acids. For the CDR3, the DNA is TGTGCCAGCAGTAGGGTAGACAGGGCGAACACTGAAGCTTTCTTT. Translating it yields CASSRVDRANTEAFF.

The chain uses TRBV28 and TRBJ1-2; 11 nucleotides match TRBD1. The CDR3 contains 15 residues. After removal of 1 base from V and 7 bases from J, the junction contained 5 bases not matched to a gene. The germline CDR1 and CDR2 sequences are MDHEN and SYDVKM. The CDR3 here is CASSLLDRGQVGYTF. As DNA, the CDR3 is TGTGCCAGCAGTTTATTGGACAGGGGGCAGGTTGGCTACACCTTC.

The rearrangement links TRBV24-1 to TRBJ1-2, with 9 bases lining up with TRBD1. CDR1 KGHDR and CDR2 SFDVKD come from the germline V gene. V shed 5 bases, J shed 7 bases, and the junction held 4 bases outside the gene matches. The CDR3 has 13 residues. CDR3 loop: CATSGDRVSGYTF. CDR3 in DNA: TGTGCCACCAGTGGGGACAGGGTATCTGGCTACACCTTC.

The V and J genes are TRBV7-8 and TRBJ2-7; 9 positions agree with TRBD1. The CDR3 covers 15 residues. The germline gives CDR1 SGHVS, CDR2 FQNEAQ. V lost 1 base and J lost 3; bases outside the gene matches: 4. The CDR3 region is CASSLDGTGIYEQYF. The CDR3 DNA reads as TGTGCCAGCAGCTTAGACGGGACAGGGATCTACGAGCAGTACTTC.

The chain employs TRBV2 and TRBJ2-7; possible D gene TRBD2, 5 bases. The germline V gene encodes CDR1 SNHLY and CDR2 FYNNEI. The CDR3 covers 13 residues. Trimming cost V 4 bases and J 3 bases, with 10 bases left between them. The CDR3 loop reads CASSGERVYEQYF. In DNA, the CDR3 is TGTGCCAGCAGTGGAGAGAGGGTCTACGAGCAGTACTTC. The whole variable domain, remainder taken from reference TRBV2 and TRBJ2-7, is EPEVTQTPSHQVTQMGQEVILRCVPISNHLYFYWYRQILGQKVEFLVSFYNNEISEKSEIFDDQFSVERPDGSNFTLKIRSTKLEDSAMYFCASSGERVYEQYFGPGTRLTVT.

Here the CDR3 reads CASSRRQIGNTIYF. As DNA, the CDR3 is TGTGCCAGCAGTCGACGACAGATAGGGAACACCATATATTTT. The chain joins TRBV6-5 to TRBJ1-3; perhaps TRBD1 as D (5 bases). Trimming took off 5 bases at V and 7 bases at J, with 15 bases between the two ends. Germline V gene sequence: CDR1 MNHEY, CDR2 SVGAGI. There are 14 residues in the CDR3.

The V gene is TRBV5-6, the J gene TRBJ1-2; no clear D. Germline CDR1 SGHDT, CDR2 YYEEEE. This CDR3 is built from 15 residues. The V end was cut by 0 bases, the J end by 4 bases, with 13 bases between. The CDR3 region has the DNA TGTGCCAGCAGCTTGGACTTCCAAAGCGGCTATGGCTACACCTTC. Translated: CASSLDFQSGYGYTF.